This T cell receptor beta chain derives from a study of vaccination and CD4 T cells after COVID-19. With the Oncomine TCR Beta short-read assay, DNA from cultured CD4+ T cells was sequenced. MiXCR, run by TCRdb on the PCR reads, gives a single entry per CDR3 protein. This table has over 7,000 distinct CDR3 sequences, 35% appearing once. Treatment meaning: roughly 10-day PBMC culture with coronavirus spike peptide pools or control peptides (ViraFEST assay). Gathering of the CD4+ T cells, from the unexposed donor, took place before the COVID-19 pandemic (2011-2018). Notes on this clonotype: Its antigen is not known.

Germline V lookup: CDR1 SGHVS, CDR2 FNYEAQ. CDR3 length equals 15 residues. The ends were cut back, 2 bases at V and 6 bases at J, with 14 bases in the middle. The sequencing sample was made of CD4+ T cells from blood, cultured in vitro. The clonotype was recovered from a human donor in good health. The chain has TRBV7-6 and TRBJ2-1; TRBD1 is a possible D gene (6 bases). For the CDR3, the DNA is TGTGCCAGCAGCTTAATGGCAGGGGTGGGCAATGAGCAGTTCTTC. This codes for CASSLMAGVGNEQFF.